This entry concerns a single T cell receptor beta chain. Antigen: not known. Sample-barcoded 5' priming and a J-beta primer mix drove a second PCR of roughly 6 to 12 cycles. Each cDNA molecule carried a tag from a template-switch adaptor that contained 12 random nucleotides. TCRdb analysed the 5' RACE reads with MiXCR anew, one entry per CDR3 protein. The sample consists of about 1.4 million distinct CDR3 sequences, 55% to 75% of them appearing once. This record belongs to a study of blood T cells in healthy people across ages. Study-wide points: As age increased, TCR beta diversity per million T cells fell in a roughly linear fashion. Higher diversity and more naive CD4+ cells were features of long-lived donors, compared to aged donors.

Germline CDR1 and CDR2: SQVTM and ANQGSEA. Trimming took off 8 bases at V and 6 bases at J, with 17 bases between the two ends. The CDR3 contains 13 residues. What was sequenced was blood. This chain uses TRBV29-1 with TRBJ2-1; D not certain. This TCR came from a man between 18 and 35 years old in good health. The CDR3 region has the DNA TGCAGCACCCGGATTTCGCTCTCCAATGAGCAGTTCTTC. Translating gives CSTRISLSNEQFF.